This TCR beta chain is drawn from a study of blood T cells in healthy people across ages. Study-wide results and caveats: Getting older went along with TCR beta diversity per million T cells dropping roughly linearly.

In regard to this clonotype: The target antigen is unknown.

Then a second PCR, running roughly 7 to 11 cycles, was carried out with a sample-barcoded 5' primer and a J-beta primer mix. TCRdb passed the 5' RACE reads through MiXCR, listing each CDR3 protein once. The repertoire has about 580,000 distinct CDR3 sequences, roughly 48% of them found once; the top ten carry around 23%. Germline lookup yields CDR1 LGHNA and CDR2 YSLEER. The CDR3 is 14 residues long. The source of this sequence is a man of 80 years or more in good health. Sequencing was done on a sample of blood. V gene TRBV4-3 combines with J gene TRBJ2-4; D unclear. The J call is in doubt because the DNA end fits TRBJ2-7 better. The CDR3 DNA sequence: TGCGCCAGCAGCCAAGACTTAAGGAGCGACGAGCAGTACTTC. Translated: CASSQDLRSDEQYF.